This T cell receptor (beta chain) came from a study of blood T cell repertoires in COVID-19. Background on the study: There were acute and convalescent COVID-19 samples, and they came from the United States, Italy and Spain.

Germline loops: CDR1 SGHTA, CDR2 FQGTGA. This CDR3 comprises 11 residues. With V trimmed by 5 bases and J by 10 bases, 4 bases remained unmatched. TCRdb keeps only in-frame clones here, not all; method: immunoSEQ multiplex PCR. The data contain approximately 240,000 clones, 90% to 95% of them seen just once; the ten biggest clones take up 1.9%. The V gene is TRBV7-3, the J gene TRBJ1-1, with 7 bases identical to TRBD1. Specimen: PBMCs or T cells enriched from blood (not recorded which). This TCR derives from a young woman who had recovered from COVID-19. CDR3 amino acids: CASSQGERAFF. CDR3 nucleotides: TGTGCCAGCAGCCAGGGGGAGCGAGCTTTCTTT. Based on the CDR3 plus reference TRBV7-3 and TRBJ1-1, the full variable domain is GAGVSQTPSNKVTEKGKYVELRCDPISGHTALYWYRQSLGQGPEFLIYFQGTGAADDSGLPNDRFFAVRPEGSVSTLKIQRTERGDSAVYLCASSQGERAFFGQGTRLTVV.